This T cell receptor beta chain was captured in a study of blood T cells in healthy people across ages. The use of a sample-barcoded 5' primer and a J-beta primer mix characterized a second PCR of about 7 to 12 cycles. From the 5' RACE reads, TCRdb called clonotypes with MiXCR, one entry per CDR3 protein. The data hold 600,000 to 850,000 distinct CDR3 sequences, with about 25% observed a single time. The draw of peripheral blood yielded roughly 9.4 milliliters from each donor. There are a few counts of this clonotype. This CDR3 has 17 amino acids. Germline assignment: CDR1 SGHRS and CDR2 YFSETQ. V lost 4 bases, J lost 2 bases, and 21 bases lay in between. These same data were also listed under a study on T cells of mothers and their children.

The chain combines TRBV5-1 with TRBJ2-5; no firm D call. Sequenced sample: blood. This sequence originates from a boy aged 5-17 years in good health. The CDR3 here is CASSLSSYEVFQETQYF. For the CDR3, the DNA is TGCGCCAGCAGCCTTTCTAGTTATGAAGTCTTTCAAGAGACCCAGTACTTC. The full variable domain, in which reference TRBV5-1 and TRBJ2-5 provide the parts outside the CDR3, is KAGVTQTPRYLIKTRGQQVTLSCSPISGHRSVSWYQQTPGQGLQFLFEYFSETQRNKGNFPGRFSGRQFSNSRSEMNVSTLELGDSALYLCASSLSSYEVFQETQYFGPGTRLLVL.